The 3 T cell receptor beta chains reported below all come from one sample, sequenced in a study of cytomegalovirus exposure and HLA in healthy donors. Amplification used 60 Vbeta primers and 13 Jbeta primers. Generated by immunoSEQ multiplex PCR, the TCRdb table keeps only in-frame clones and is missing some. The listing records around 210,000 clones. Material: PBMCs. Receptor source: a woman aged 25 to 39 in good health and CMV-seropositive.

This sequence joins TRBV9 and TRBJ2-1; 9 bases are a match to TRBD2. The CDR3 sequence is 15 residues long. The V gene end was trimmed by 4 bases and the J gene end by 9 bases; junction bases not matched to a gene: 11. Germline V gene data show CDR1 as SGDLS and CDR2 as YYNGEE. CDR3: CASSPFLGLAGEQFF. In DNA form, the CDR3 reads TGTGCCAGCAGCCCCTTTCTGGGACTAGCTGGTGAGCAGTTCTTC.

A word on this clone: A read error may account for a junction end that differs from germline. The sample holds other DNA sequences that translate to the same CDR3. This chain connects TRBV12-5 to TRBJ1-5; tentative D call: TRBD1 (6 bases). CDR1 is LGHNT and CDR2 is FRNRAP in the germline V gene. The CDR3 consists of 11 residues. CDR3 protein: CASGLRGIMNF. CDR3 bases: TGTGCTAGTGGTTTGAGGGGGATTATGAATTTT.

As DNA, the CDR3 is TGTGCCATCACTGCGGGAGGTACAGATACGCAGTATTTT. It encodes CAITAGGTDTQYF. The chain uses TRBV10-3 and TRBJ2-3, with TRBD2 matching 8 bases. V trimming: 7 bases; J trimming: 3 bases; junction bases outside the gene matches: 3. This CDR3 contains 13 residues. Germline-derived CDR1 and CDR2 are ENHRY and SYGVKD.